This TCR beta chain was sequenced in a study of cytomegalovirus exposure and HLA in healthy donors (dated 2017 in TCRdb). Regarding the research as a whole: According to a later analysis, one platform produced both the 110 or so validation repertoires and the 700 or so repertoires of the first cohort. The study combined high-throughput TCR immunosequencing, statistical association of individual TCRs with disease status, and machine learning to predict cytomegalovirus infection status. The study aimed to test whether signatures of past pathogen exposure could be identified by cataloging public T cell receptors. In addition to the first cohort of 650 to 750 subjects, a separate validation cohort of approximately 110 different subjects was used.

The donors were included in the validation cohort of over a hundred subjects, a group kept apart from the roughly 700-subject first cohort. What the authors observed across the whole study: In both the original and validation cohorts, the classifier was reported to diagnose cytomegalovirus status with high specificity and sensitivity. All 120 or so repertoires were used to score co-occurrence in the validation cohort in a later analysis, because that analysis had no HLA typing for the cohort. The authors suggested that the approach could potentially be extended to other disease states and immunological phenotypes. A total of 150 or so TCR beta chains were listed by the study as associated with cytomegalovirus. A few of the identified cytomegalovirus-associated TCR beta chains were confirmed in vitro to be specific for cytomegalovirus antigens. Across donors, most TCR sequences were observed very rarely, whereas some public TCRs were present in many individuals. In a later analysis, TCRs clustered in the first cohort were found to also tend to co-occur in the approximately 120 validation repertoires, with approximately 95% of cluster scores above 0.

The V end gives up 3 bases and the J end 7 bases, leaving 7 bases in the junction not matched to a gene. Sequences SGHRS (CDR1) and YFSETQ (CDR2) are obtained from the germline V gene. Including the terminal cysteine and phenylalanine, the CDR3 comprises 14 residues. Of the read, only the CDR3 DNA is kept; its 42 bases are in frame from base 1. Library construction relied on the immunoSEQ multiplex PCR assay. The authors' pipeline ran thus. A statistical classification framework was built for diagnosing cytomegalovirus status from the catalog of TCR beta chain sequences. Not all clones reach the TCRdb copy of this immuneACCESS table, which keeps in-frame sequences only. Checked studies attribute under half of the gap to unresolved V genes and leave the rest unexplained. Clonal size and the V and J genes are those of that table, whereas D and trimming came from the DNA. Within this sample are roughly 120,000 clones, with about nine tenths of them counted one time only. The ten largest make up about 4% of the sample.

On this clone itself: Its antigen target is currently unknown. No qualities accompany the bases; no much larger clone lies one base away.

The TCR sequence derives from a man aged 18 to 35 in good health and CMV-seropositive. Sequences were obtained from PBMCs. In this chain, TRBV5-1 is recombined with TRBJ2-3; TRBD2 agrees with 8 junctional bases. The CDR3 region reads CASSSAQRENTQYF. The base sequence is TGCGCCAGCAGCTCAGCTCAGCGGGAGAATACGCAGTATTTT.